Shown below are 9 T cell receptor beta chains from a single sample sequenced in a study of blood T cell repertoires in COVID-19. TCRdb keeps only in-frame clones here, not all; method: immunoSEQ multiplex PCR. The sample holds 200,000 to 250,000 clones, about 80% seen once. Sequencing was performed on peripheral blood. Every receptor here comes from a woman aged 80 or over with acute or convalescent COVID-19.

CDR3 loop: CASSHPEGRGLAGGLSSHEQYF. CDR3 DNA sequence: TGCGCCAGCAGTCACCCTGAGGGAAGGGGACTAGCGGGAGGGCTCTCGAGTCACGAGCAGTACTTC. The chain combines TRBV23-1 with TRBJ2-7, with TRBD2 identical over 16 bases. TRBV23-1 qualifies as an ORF whose function is uncertain. The CDR3 loop spans 22 amino acids. V dropped 3 bases and J dropped 5; count of bases not matched to a gene: 22.

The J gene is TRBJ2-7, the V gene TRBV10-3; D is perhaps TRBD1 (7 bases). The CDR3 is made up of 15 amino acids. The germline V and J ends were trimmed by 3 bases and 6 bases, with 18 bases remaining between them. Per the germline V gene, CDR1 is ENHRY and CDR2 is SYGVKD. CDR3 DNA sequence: TGTGCCATCAGTGACTGGACAGGCTTCGGGGGCGAGCAGTACTTC. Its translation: CAISDWTGFGGEQYF.

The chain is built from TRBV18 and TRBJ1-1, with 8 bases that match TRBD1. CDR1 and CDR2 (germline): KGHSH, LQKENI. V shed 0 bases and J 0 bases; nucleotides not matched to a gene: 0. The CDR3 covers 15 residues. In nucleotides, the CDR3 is TGTGCCAGCTCACCACCGACAGGGGTGAACACTGAAGCTTTCTTT. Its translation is CASSPPTGVNTEAFF.

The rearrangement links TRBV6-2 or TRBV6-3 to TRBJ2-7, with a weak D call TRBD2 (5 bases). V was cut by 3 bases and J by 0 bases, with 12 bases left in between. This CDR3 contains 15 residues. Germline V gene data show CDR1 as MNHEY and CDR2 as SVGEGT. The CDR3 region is CASSYTGIRSYEQYF. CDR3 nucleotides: TGTGCCAGCAGTTATACGGGGATCCGCTCCTACGAGCAGTACTTC.

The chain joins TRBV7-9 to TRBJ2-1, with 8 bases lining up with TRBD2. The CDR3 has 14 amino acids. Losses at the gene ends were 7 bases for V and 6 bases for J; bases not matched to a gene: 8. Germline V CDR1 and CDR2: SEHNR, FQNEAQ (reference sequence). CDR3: CASTSSGGGNEQFF. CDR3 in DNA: TGTGCCAGCACCTCGAGCGGGGGAGGCAATGAGCAGTTCTTC.

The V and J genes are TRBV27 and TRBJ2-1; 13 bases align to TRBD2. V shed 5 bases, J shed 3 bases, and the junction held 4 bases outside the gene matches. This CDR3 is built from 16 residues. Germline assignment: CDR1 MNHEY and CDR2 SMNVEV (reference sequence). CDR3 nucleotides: TGTGCCAGCAGTCCATGGACTAGCGGGAGCTACAATGAGCAGTTCTTC. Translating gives CASSPWTSGSYNEQFF.

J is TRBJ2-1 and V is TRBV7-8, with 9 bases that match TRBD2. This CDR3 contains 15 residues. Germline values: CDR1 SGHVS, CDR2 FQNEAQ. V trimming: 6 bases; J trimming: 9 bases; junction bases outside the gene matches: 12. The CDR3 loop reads CASSLLAGVLSEQFF. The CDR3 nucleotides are TGTGCCAGCAGTCTCTTAGCGGGAGTGTTGAGTGAGCAGTTCTTC.

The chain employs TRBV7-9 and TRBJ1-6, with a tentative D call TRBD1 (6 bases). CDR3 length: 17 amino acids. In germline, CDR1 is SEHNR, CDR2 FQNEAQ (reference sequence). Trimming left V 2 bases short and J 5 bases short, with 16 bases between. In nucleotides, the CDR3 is TGTGCCAGCAGCTTACTAGGGGGACGCTCTAATAATTCACCCCTCCACTTT. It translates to CASSLLGGRSNNSPLHF. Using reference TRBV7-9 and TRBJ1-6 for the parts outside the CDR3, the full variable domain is DTGVSQNPRHKITKRGQNVTFRCDPISEHNRLYWYRQTLGQGPEFLTYFQNEAQLEKSRLLSDRFSAERPKGSFSTLEIQRTEQGDSAMYLCASSLLGGRSNNSPLHFGNGTRLTVT.

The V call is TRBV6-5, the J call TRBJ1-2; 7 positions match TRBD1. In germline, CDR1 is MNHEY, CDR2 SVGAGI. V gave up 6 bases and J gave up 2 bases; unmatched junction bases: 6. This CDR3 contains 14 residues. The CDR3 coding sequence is TGTGCCAGCAGGGATAGGGGGCACAACTATGGCTACACCTTC. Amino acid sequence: CASRDRGHNYGYTF.